A single sample is the source of the 29 T cell receptor beta chains below, sequenced in a study of cytomegalovirus exposure and HLA in healthy donors. The repertoire was sequenced with immunoSEQ multiplex PCR; TCRdb's copy has only in-frame clones and lacks some. The sample carries 150,000 to 200,000 clones, less than 90% recorded once. Sequencing input: PBMCs. These TCRs come from a man aged 30 to 39 in good health and CMV-seropositive.

This chain connects TRBV9 to TRBJ1-2, with a possible D match to TRBD1 (5 bases). Germline lookup yields CDR1 SGDLS and CDR2 YYNGEE. The germline V and J ends were trimmed by 2 bases and 0 bases, with 8 bases remaining between them. The CDR3 has 14 amino acids. CDR3 sequence (DNA): TGTGCCAGCAGCGTGGGCAGGGCTAACTATGGCTACACCTTC. Its translation is CASSVGRANYGYTF.

V is TRBV5-8 and J is TRBJ2-7, with D possibly TRBD2 on 6 matching bases. This CDR3 is built from 14 residues. Trimming took 4 bases from V and 4 from J, leaving 15 bases between them. CDR1 SGHTS and CDR2 YDEGEE come from the germline V gene. The CDR3 DNA follows: TGTGCCAGCAGCCGCGACCCGGGGGTTTACGAGCAGTACTTC. Translation gives CASSRDPGVYEQYF.

The chain has TRBV18 and TRBJ1-4; maybe TRBD1 (5 bases). The germline V gene has CDR1 KGHSH and CDR2 LQKENI. The CDR3 covers 15 residues. Trimming left V 1 base short and J 8 bases short, with 14 bases between. The CDR3 loop reads CASSPLAGWGEKLFF. CDR3 sequence (DNA): TGTGCCAGCTCACCACTCGCAGGGTGGGGCGAAAAACTGTTTTTT.

The chain employs TRBV7-8 and TRBJ1-5; D unresolved. Between the trimmed V and J ends, which lost 8 bases and 0 bases, there was a span of 8 bases. The length of the CDR3 is 13 residues. Germline V gene data show CDR1 as SGHVS and CDR2 as FQNEAQ. In nucleotides, the CDR3 is TGTGCCAGCGGGCCCCATAGCAATCAGCCCCAGCATTTT. Protein sequence: CASGPHSNQPQHF.

The J gene is TRBJ2-7, the V gene TRBV5-4; 12 nucleotides line up with TRBD1. CDR3 length: 15 residues. CDR1 and CDR2 from the germline V gene are SGHNT and YYREEE (reference sequence). V dropped 0 bases and J dropped 6; count of bases not matched to a gene: 4. CDR3 nucleotides: TGTGCCAGCAGCTTGGCCAGGGACAGGGGGCGCGAGCAGTACTTC. Translated, it gives CASSLARDRGREQYF.

This clone was counted once. This chain connects TRBV7-9 to TRBJ2-3; TRBD1 matches at 9 bases. V dropped 3 bases and J dropped 6; count of bases not matched to a gene: 13. Per germline, CDR1 SEHNR and CDR2 FQNEAQ (reference sequence). CDR3 length: 17 amino acids. The CDR3 is CASSLDWDRVGKDTQYF. The CDR3 DNA is TGTGCCAGCAGCTTGGACTGGGACAGGGTCGGTAAGGATACGCAGTATTTT.

This clone was observed a few times. The chain uses TRBV18 and TRBJ2-7; TRBD1 aligns across 9 bases. CDR3 length equals 16 residues. Losses at the gene ends were 0 bases for V and 5 bases for J; bases not matched to a gene: 8. Germline CDR1 is KGHSH and CDR2 is LQKENI. CDR3 sequence (DNA): TGTGCCAGCTCACCACCGTTGGGACAGGGTGGTCACGAGCAGTACTTC. It codes for CASSPPLGQGGHEQYF. The complete variable domain, with remaining parts taken from reference TRBV18 and TRBJ2-7, reads NAGVMQNPRHLVRRRGQEARLRCSPMKGHSHVYWYRQLPEEGLKFMVYLQKENIIDESGMPKERFSAEFPKEGPSILRIQQVVRGDSAAYFCASSPPLGQGGHEQYFGPGTRLTVT.

The rearrangement joins TRBV6-5 to TRBJ1-2, with D uncertain. The CDR3 extends over 14 amino acids. Germline CDR1 MNHEY, CDR2 SVGAGI. V was clipped by 7 bases and J by 7 bases, with 19 bases between them. CDR3 nucleotides: TGTGCCAGCAATACATACAGCTCTCCCGTTGGCTACACCTTC. Its translation: CASNTYSSPVGYTF.

This sequence joins TRBV7-9 and TRBJ2-1; 8 nucleotides align to TRBD1. The CDR3 covers 13 residues. In germline, CDR1 is SEHNR, CDR2 FQNEAQ (reference sequence). J lost 4 bases, V lost 8 bases, and 4 bases had no gene match. The CDR3 here is CASGRTGYNEQFF. The CDR3 DNA follows: TGTGCCAGCGGGAGGACAGGGTACAATGAGCAGTTCTTC.

The chain links TRBV30 to TRBJ1-1; TRBD1 aligns across 7 bases. The CDR3 loop spans 14 amino acids. Germline CDR1 and CDR2: GTSNPN and SVGIG (reference sequence). V lost 2 bases and J lost 1; bases outside the gene matches: 4. CDR3 amino acids: CAWSSGTENTEAFF. The CDR3 DNA sequence: TGTGCCTGGAGTTCCGGGACAGAGAACACTGAAGCTTTCTTT.

This clone was detected only a few times. V and J are TRBV2 and TRBJ1-5; D gene uncertain. The V and J ends lost 3 bases and 0 bases respectively, with 6 bases between them. The CDR3 has 14 residues. CDR1 and CDR2 (germline): SNHLY, FYNNEI. CDR3 bases: TGTGCCAGCAGTGACCCTCTTAGCAATCAGCCCCAGCATTTT. Protein: CASSDPLSNQPQHF.

The CDR3 sequence is CASRGRRSDYNEQFF. The CDR3 bases are TGTGCCAGTAGGGGTCGGCGGAGCGACTACAATGAGCAGTTCTTC. This chain links TRBV19 with TRBJ2-1; D uncertain. CDR1 LNHDA and CDR2 SQIVND come from the germline V gene (reference sequence). The V end lost 6 bases, the J end lost 3 bases, and 15 bases lay between the germline ends. The CDR3 loop spans 15 amino acids.

This clone has a handful of counts. The chain combines TRBV6-1 with TRBJ2-1; 10 bases align to TRBD2. Germline assignment: CDR1 MNHNS and CDR2 SASEGT. V dropped 8 bases and J dropped 6; count of bases not matched to a gene: 10. The CDR3 consists of 15 residues. CDR3 sequence reads: CASGRTSSGSNEQFF. The CDR3, as DNA: TGTGCCAGCGGACGAACGTCTAGCGGGAGCAATGAGCAGTTCTTC.

The chain has TRBV29-1 and TRBJ2-1, with 7 bases fitting TRBD1. V gave up 3 bases and J gave up 0 bases; unmatched junction bases: 11. The CDR3 sequence is 17 residues long. Germline CDR1 and CDR2: SQVTM and ANQGSEA. The CDR3 is CSVDLLGTVNSYNEQFF. The CDR3, as DNA: TGCAGCGTTGATTTGCTTGGGACAGTTAACTCCTACAATGAGCAGTTCTTC.

The chain uses TRBV6-4 and TRBJ2-1; maybe TRBD1 (5 bases). This CDR3 is built from 17 residues. The germline gives CDR1 MRHNA, CDR2 SNTAGT. The V and J ends lost 2 bases and 1 base respectively, with 15 bases between them. DNA of the CDR3: TGTGCCAGCAGTGACACCCATAAAGGGGCTTCCTACAATGAGCAGTTCTTC. Its translation: CASSDTHKGASYNEQFF.

The chain is built from TRBV6-1 and TRBJ2-7, with D unclear. CDR3 length: 12 residues. Germline V gene lookup returns CDR1 MNHNS and CDR2 SASEGT. Deletions cut 1 base from V and 3 bases from J, with 4 bases between. The CDR3 DNA sequence: TGTGCCAGCAGTGAAGACATCTACGAGCAGTACTTC. It translates to CASSEDIYEQYF.

This chain joins TRBV5-1 and TRBJ2-3; weak D call: TRBD2 (5 bases). Germline CDR1 and CDR2: SGHRS and YFSETQ. The CDR3 is made up of 14 amino acids. Between the trimmed V and J ends, which lost 2 bases and 4 bases, there was a span of 11 bases. The CDR3 nucleotides are TGCGCCAGCAGCTTTCTGCCGGGGTCAGATACGCAGTATTTT. This translates into CASSFLPGSDTQYF.

This chain uses TRBV7-3 with TRBJ2-5; D uncertain. The CDR3 runs 15 residues. Germline V gene lookup returns CDR1 SGHTA and CDR2 FQGTGA. The V and J ends lost 2 bases and 3 bases respectively, with 13 bases between them. CDR3: CASSLLAGPKETQYF. The DNA for the CDR3 is TGTGCCAGCAGCTTATTGGCAGGTCCAAAAGAGACCCAGTACTTC.

This clone was seen just once. The V gene is TRBV25-1, the J gene TRBJ2-3; D perhaps matches TRBD2 (6 bases). CDR1 is MGHDK and CDR2 is SYGVNS in the germline V gene. The V end lost 3 bases, the J end lost 1 base, and 14 bases lay between the germline ends. This CDR3 has 16 residues. CDR3 protein: CASSDTWRDRTDTQYF. CDR3 sequence (DNA): TGTGCCAGCAGTGACACCTGGCGGGACCGCACAGATACGCAGTATTTT.

V is TRBV6-5 and J is TRBJ2-7; the D gene is possibly TRBD1 (6 bases). V was clipped by 0 bases and J by 0 bases, with 9 bases between them. The length of the CDR3 is 15 residues. Per germline, CDR1 MNHEY and CDR2 SVGAGI. This chain's CDR3 is CASSYSGTSSYEQYF. CDR3 coding DNA: TGTGCCAGCAGTTACTCGGGGACATCCTCCTACGAGCAGTACTTC.

The CDR3 DNA sequence: TGCGCCAGCAGTGAGTCGACGGGAGGGGACACAGATACGCAGTATTTT. Its translation is CASSESTGGDTDTQYF. The chain employs TRBV10-1 and TRBJ2-3, with 8 positions matching TRBD2. Germline loops: CDR1 WNHNN, CDR2 SYGVQD (reference sequence). This CDR3 has 16 amino acids. Unmatched junction bases numbered 4, after V lost 0 bases and J lost 2 bases.

The chain couples TRBV6-1 to TRBJ2-5; 8 positions match TRBD1. CDR3 size: 15 residues. Unmatched junction bases numbered 5, after V lost 4 bases and J lost 1 base. The germline V gene has CDR1 MNHNS and CDR2 SASEGT. The CDR3 reads CASSAAGQGQETQYF. The CDR3 region has the DNA TGTGCCAGCAGTGCCGCAGGACAGGGCCAAGAGACCCAGTACTTC.

This clone was detected only a few times. The germline gene is not matched at one end of the junction; a read error may be the cause. The CDR3 coding sequence is TGTGCTAGCAGCTTGGAGGGCCGGGGCACAGATACGCAGTATTTT. Translation: CASSLEGRGTDTQYF. V and J are TRBV7-7 and TRBJ2-3; a possible D gene is TRBD2 (6 bases). In germline, CDR1 is SSHAT, CDR2 FNYEAQ (reference sequence). The CDR3 spans 15 residues.

The chain joins TRBV19 to TRBJ2-1, with 7 bases fitting TRBD1. In germline, CDR1 is LNHDA, CDR2 SQIVND (reference sequence). The junction had 4 bases not matched to a gene; V was cut back by 5 bases and J by 3 bases. This CDR3 has 14 amino acids. CDR3 nucleotide sequence: TGTGCCAGTAGTCCCCCAGGGGGCTACAATGAGCAGTTCTTC. It is translated as CASSPPGGYNEQFF.

This clone was detected a few times. The chain couples TRBV11-2 to TRBJ1-2; D perhaps matches TRBD1 (5 bases). V lost 3 bases to trimming and J lost 4 bases, with 6 bases between them. Germline-derived CDR1 and CDR2 are SGHAT and FQNNGV. The CDR3 sequence is 12 residues long. CDR3 bases: TGTGCCAGCAGCTTCACAGGCTATGGCTACACCTTC. It translates to CASSFTGYGYTF.

The chain combines TRBV28 with TRBJ1-4; no clear D. CDR3 length: 15 amino acids. Germline assignment: CDR1 MDHEN and CDR2 SYDVKM. Trimming removed 4 bases at V and 7 bases at J, with 16 bases between. This CDR3 is CASSSPPQFPEKLFF. CDR3 nucleotides: TGTGCCAGCAGTTCCCCTCCACAGTTTCCTGAAAAACTGTTTTTT.

V is TRBV11-3 and J is TRBJ2-1; 16 nucleotides match TRBD2. There are 15 residues in the CDR3. V dropped 6 bases and J dropped 10; count of bases not matched to a gene: 6. Germline V gives CDR1 SGHNT, CDR2 YENEEA. CDR3 loop: CASSRGTSGREEQFF. The CDR3 coding sequence is TGTGCCAGCAGTCGAGGGACTAGCGGGAGGGAAGAGCAGTTCTTC.

The genes are TRBV29-1 and TRBJ1-1; 8 nucleotides match TRBD1. The ends lost 5 bases at V and 3 bases at J; junction bases unmatched: 5. CDR1 and CDR2 from the germline V gene are SQVTM and ANQGSEA. The CDR3 is 13 amino acids. Here the CDR3 DNA reads TGCAGCGTTACAACGACAGGGGACACTGAAGCTTTCTTT. Protein: CSVTTTGDTEAFF.

The rearrangement joins TRBV19 to TRBJ2-3; unclear D gene. Trimming stripped 3 bases from V and 2 bases from J, with 15 bases between. There are 16 residues in the CDR3. CDR1 and CDR2 from the germline V gene are LNHDA and SQIVND (reference sequence). DNA for the CDR3: TGTGCCAGTAGTATGATCGGCGGCGCAAACACAGATACGCAGTATTTT. Its translation is CASSMIGGANTDTQYF.